This TCR beta chain was recovered during a study of a mutant IDH1 vaccine in newly diagnosed glioma. About the study: Patients underwent eight vaccinations, which took place in weeks 1, 3, 5, 7, 11, 15, 19 and 23. Regarding the study as a whole: Apparently unrelated to pseudoprogression were changes in the top peripheral T cell clonotypes. Immune responses arising from the vaccine appeared in about 95% of patients.

Comment on this clone: What it binds is not known.

Looked up from germline, CDR1 is SGHKS and CDR2 is YYEKEE (reference sequence). Trimming removed 0 bases at V and 2 bases at J, with 15 bases between. CDR3 length equals 16 residues. As for time point: week 11, during vaccination. Each dose of the vaccine consisted of 300 ug of mutant IDH1 20-mer peptide, with topical imiquimod. New IDH1-mutant, ATRX-lost WHO grade 3 or 4 astrocytomas occurred in donors. Clones were sequenced by immunoSEQ multiplex PCR, and TCRdb holds only the in-frame ones, with some missing. The sample carries over 55,000 clones, approximately 90% recorded once. The chain carries TRBV5-5 and TRBJ2-7; a weak D match, TRBD2 (6 bases). The specimen was PBMCs, collected from a glioma patient whose treatment included an IDH1 peptide vaccine. The TCR sequence derives from a man in his forties or fifties with glioma. CDR3 region: CASSLELGRGTYEQYF. The DNA for the CDR3 is TGTGCCAGCAGCTTGGAATTGGGGCGGGGCACCTACGAGCAGTACTTC.